A single T cell receptor (beta chain) is shown here with its context. Antigen: not known. Libraries were prepared by immunoSEQ multiplex PCR; TCRdb keeps only in-frame clonotypes and omits some of them. Altogether fewer than 300,000 clones are present, around 87% being singletons, with the ten largest covering roughly 3.5%. This sample is drawn from a study of Ad26.COV2.S vaccination and SARS-CoV-2 variants. Treatment noted: over 15 received Ad26.COV2.S at low or high dose, single or two shots; several received placebo; per-sample allocation not given. Sampling occurred on day 63 after the first vaccine or placebo injection. Boston supplied an adult donor aged 18-55 years. Germline CDR1 MNHEY, CDR2 SVGAGI. Trimming took off 7 bases at V and 2 bases at J, with 13 bases between the two ends. This CDR3 has 14 residues. Study results and caveats: Vaccinees reportedly had broad spike-specific CD8+ and CD4+ T cell responses.

The receptor comes from a person aged 18-65 years who received the Ad26.COV2.S COVID-19 vaccine or a placebo. The source material was peripheral blood, sampled in a trial of Ad26.COV2.S vaccine versus placebo. The chain uses TRBV6-5 and TRBJ2-3, with TRBD1 as a possible D gene (6 bases). CDR3 sequence reads: CASTQTGYTDTQYF. The CDR3 nucleotides are TGTGCCAGCACCCAAACAGGGTACACAGATACGCAGTATTTT.